This T cell receptor (beta chain) was profiled in a study of shared clonotypes between healthy human individuals. Across the whole study: A couple of women and three men aged 18 to 49 made up the donors. Study-level results: Relative to clonotypes present in all four donors, those not shared had lower generation probabilities. The represented genetic and exposure-history diversity was limited by the small number of donors.

This clone was recorded a few times. Antigen specificity is unknown. This specimen includes other DNA sequences encoding the same CDR3. Measured with immunoSEQ multiplex PCR; TCRdb has only the in-frame clones, and not every one. The table shows roughly 1,100,000 clones, with 65% to 75% occurring only once. The CDR3 is 13 residues long. Germline trimming cut 5 bases from V and 4 bases from J; bases unmatched to any gene: 4. Germline loops: CDR1 SGHNT, CDR2 YYREEE (reference sequence). This sequence originates from a man aged 18-30 years in good health. Sequencing was performed on memory CD4+ T cells sorted from blood. The subset here: CD45RA-negative fraction. The genes are TRBV5-4 and TRBJ1-2, with 8 nucleotides matching TRBD1. The CDR3 loop is CASSLDRVYGYTF. Written as DNA, the CDR3 is TGTGCCAGCAGTCTGGACAGGGTCTATGGCTACACCTTC.